This T cell receptor (beta chain) is drawn from a study of T cell responses to AZD1222 COVID-19 vaccine. With respect to this clone: What it recognizes is unknown.

Generated by immunoSEQ multiplex PCR, the TCRdb table keeps only in-frame clones and is missing some. The table has 120,000 or so clones, approximately 83% seen once. In germline, CDR1 is SGHRS, CDR2 YFSETQ. CDR3 length: 13 residues. V lost 0 bases and J lost 1, with 1 base in between. The study's findings and limits: There were vaccine-associated CD4 TCRs across spike, dominant at 160-218 and 743-854.

The specimen comprised peripheral blood, sampled on day 0 of AZD1222 vaccination. The chain is built from TRBV5-1 and TRBJ2-2, with D hard to call. This receptor was taken from an adult in good health. Written as DNA, the CDR3 is TGCGCCAGCAGCTTGGGGAACACCGGGGAGCTGTTTTTT. Protein sequence: CASSLGNTGELFF. The full variable domain, rest sourced from reference TRBV5-1 and TRBJ2-2, is KAGVTQTPRYLIKTRGQQVTLSCSPISGHRSVSWYQQTPGQGLQFLFEYFSETQRNKGNFPGRFSGRQFSNSRSEMNVSTLELGDSALYLCASSLGNTGELFFGEGSRLTVL.